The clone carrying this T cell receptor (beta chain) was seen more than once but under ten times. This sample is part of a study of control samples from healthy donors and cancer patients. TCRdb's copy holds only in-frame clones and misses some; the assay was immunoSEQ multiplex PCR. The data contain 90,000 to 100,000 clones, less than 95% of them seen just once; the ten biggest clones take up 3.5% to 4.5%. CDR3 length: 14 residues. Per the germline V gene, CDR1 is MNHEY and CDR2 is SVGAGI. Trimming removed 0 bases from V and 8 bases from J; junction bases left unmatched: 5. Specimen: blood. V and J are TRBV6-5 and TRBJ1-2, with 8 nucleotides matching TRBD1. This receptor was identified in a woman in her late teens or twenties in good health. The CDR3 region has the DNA TGTGCCAGCAGTTACTCGGGCAGGGGGCAGGGCTACACCTTC. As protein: CASSYSGRGQGYTF.